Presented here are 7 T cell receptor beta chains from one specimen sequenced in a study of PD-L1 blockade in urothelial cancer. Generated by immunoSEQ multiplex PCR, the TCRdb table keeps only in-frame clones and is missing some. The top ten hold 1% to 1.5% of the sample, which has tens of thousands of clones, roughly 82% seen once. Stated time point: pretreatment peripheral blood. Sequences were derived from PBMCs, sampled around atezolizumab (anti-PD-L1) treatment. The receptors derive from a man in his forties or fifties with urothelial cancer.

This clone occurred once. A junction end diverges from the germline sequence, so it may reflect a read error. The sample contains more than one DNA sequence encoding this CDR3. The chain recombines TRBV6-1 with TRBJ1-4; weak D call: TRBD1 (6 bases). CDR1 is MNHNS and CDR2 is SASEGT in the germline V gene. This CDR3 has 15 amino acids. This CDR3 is CASSEQRGTNEKLFF. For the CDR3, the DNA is TGTGCCAGTAGTGAACAAAGGGGGACTAATGAAAAACTGTTTTTT.

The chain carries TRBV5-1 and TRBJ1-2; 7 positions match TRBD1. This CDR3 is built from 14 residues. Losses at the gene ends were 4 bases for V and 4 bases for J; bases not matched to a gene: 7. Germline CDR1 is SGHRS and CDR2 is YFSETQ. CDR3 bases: TGCGCCAGCAGCCCACAAGACAGGGTCTATGGCTACACCTTC. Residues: CASSPQDRVYGYTF.

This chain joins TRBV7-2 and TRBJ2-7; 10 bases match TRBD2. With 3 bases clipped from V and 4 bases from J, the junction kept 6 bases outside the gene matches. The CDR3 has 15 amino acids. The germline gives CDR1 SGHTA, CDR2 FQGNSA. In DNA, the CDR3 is TGTGCCAGCAGCTTCTCTAGCGGGAGTAGGTACGAGCAGTACTTC. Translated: CASSFSSGSRYEQYF. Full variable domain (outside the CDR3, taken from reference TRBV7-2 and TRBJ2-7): GAGVSQSPSNKVTEKGKDVELRCDPISGHTALYWYRQSLGQGLEFLIYFQGNSAPDKSGLPSDRFSAERTGGSVSTLTIQRTQQEDSAVYLCASSFSSGSRYEQYFGPGTRLTVT.

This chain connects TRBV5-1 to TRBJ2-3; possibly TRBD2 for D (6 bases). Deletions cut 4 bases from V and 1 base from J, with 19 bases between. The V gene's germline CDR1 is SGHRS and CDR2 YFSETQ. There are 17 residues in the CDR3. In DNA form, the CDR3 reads TGCGCCAGCAGCGGGGGACTGGGTAGCGGTCGCACAGATACGCAGTATTTT. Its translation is CASSGGLGSGRTDTQYF. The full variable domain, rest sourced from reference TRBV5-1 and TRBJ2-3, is KAGVTQTPRYLIKTRGQQVTLSCSPISGHRSVSWYQQTPGQGLQFLFEYFSETQRNKGNFPGRFSGRQFSNSRSEMNVSTLELGDSALYLCASSGGLGSGRTDTQYFGPGTRLTVL.

DNA for the CDR3: TGTGCCAGCAGCCCCACAGGGGGGCCCTTCGATCAGCAGTACTTC. Residues: CASSPTGGPFDQQYF. This chain uses TRBV5-6 with TRBJ2-7, with 8 bases aligning to TRBD1. CDR3 length equals 15 residues. Germline V CDR1 and CDR2: SGHDT, YYEEEE. Unmatched junction bases numbered 14, after V lost 4 bases and J lost 8 bases.

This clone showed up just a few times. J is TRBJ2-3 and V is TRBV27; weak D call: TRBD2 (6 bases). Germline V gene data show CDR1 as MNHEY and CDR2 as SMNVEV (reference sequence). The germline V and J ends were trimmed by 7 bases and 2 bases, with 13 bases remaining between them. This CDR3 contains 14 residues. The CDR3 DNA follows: TGTGCCAGCAATCAGCGGGCCCTCACAGATACGCAGTATTTT. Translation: CASNQRALTDTQYF.

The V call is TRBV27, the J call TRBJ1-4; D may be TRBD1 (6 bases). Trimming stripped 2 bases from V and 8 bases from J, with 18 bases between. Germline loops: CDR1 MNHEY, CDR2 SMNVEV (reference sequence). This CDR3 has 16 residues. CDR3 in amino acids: CASSLTPQGLKEKLFF. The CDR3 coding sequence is TGTGCCAGCAGTTTAACCCCTCAGGGGCTAAAAGAAAAACTGTTTTTT.